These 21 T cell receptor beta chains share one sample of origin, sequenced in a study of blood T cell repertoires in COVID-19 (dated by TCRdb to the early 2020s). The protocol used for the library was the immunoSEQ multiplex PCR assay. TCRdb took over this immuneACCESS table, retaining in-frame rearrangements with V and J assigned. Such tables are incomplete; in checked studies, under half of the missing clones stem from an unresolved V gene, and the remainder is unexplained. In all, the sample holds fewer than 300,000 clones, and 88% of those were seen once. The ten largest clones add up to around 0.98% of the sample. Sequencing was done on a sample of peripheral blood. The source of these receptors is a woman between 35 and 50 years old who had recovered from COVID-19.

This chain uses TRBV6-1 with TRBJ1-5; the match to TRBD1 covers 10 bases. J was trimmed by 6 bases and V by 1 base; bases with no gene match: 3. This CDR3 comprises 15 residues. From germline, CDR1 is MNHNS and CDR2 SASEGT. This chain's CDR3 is CASSEVWDRGQPQHF. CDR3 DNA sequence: TGTGCCAGCAGTGAAGTCTGGGACAGGGGTCAGCCCCAGCATTTT.

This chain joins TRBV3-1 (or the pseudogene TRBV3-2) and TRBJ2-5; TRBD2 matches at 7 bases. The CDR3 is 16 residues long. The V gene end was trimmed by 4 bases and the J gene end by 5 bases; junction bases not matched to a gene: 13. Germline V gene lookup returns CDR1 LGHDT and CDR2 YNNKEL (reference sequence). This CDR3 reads CASSPTPIFGGETQYF. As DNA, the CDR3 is TGTGCCAGCAGCCCGACTCCCATCTTCGGGGGGGAGACCCAGTACTTC.

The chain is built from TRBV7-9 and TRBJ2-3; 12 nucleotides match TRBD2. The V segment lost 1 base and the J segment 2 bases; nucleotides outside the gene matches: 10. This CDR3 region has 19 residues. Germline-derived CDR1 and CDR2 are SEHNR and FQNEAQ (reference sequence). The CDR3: CASSLGLAGGRVATDTQYF. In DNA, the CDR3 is TGTGCCAGCAGCTTAGGGCTAGCGGGAGGGCGCGTGGCCACAGATACGCAGTATTTT.

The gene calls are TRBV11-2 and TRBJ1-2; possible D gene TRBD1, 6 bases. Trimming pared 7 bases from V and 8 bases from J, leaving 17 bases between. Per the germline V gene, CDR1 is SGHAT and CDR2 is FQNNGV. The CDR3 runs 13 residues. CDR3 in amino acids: CASKVPGRGGYTF. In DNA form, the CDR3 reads TGTGCCAGCAAGGTCCCTGGCAGGGGAGGCTACACCTTC.

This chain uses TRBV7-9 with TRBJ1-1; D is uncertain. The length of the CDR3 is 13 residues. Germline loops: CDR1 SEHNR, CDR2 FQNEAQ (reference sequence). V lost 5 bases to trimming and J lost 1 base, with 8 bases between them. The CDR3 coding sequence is TGTGCCAGCAGCCTGGAGGGGAACACTGAAGCTTTCTTT. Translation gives CASSLEGNTEAFF.

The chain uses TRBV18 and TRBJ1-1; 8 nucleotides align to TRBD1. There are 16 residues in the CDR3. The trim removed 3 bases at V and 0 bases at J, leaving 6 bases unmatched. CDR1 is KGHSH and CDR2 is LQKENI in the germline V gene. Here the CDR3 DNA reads TGTGCCAGCTCACCGGGCCCGACAGGGGTGAACACTGAAGCTTTCTTT. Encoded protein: CASSPGPTGVNTEAFF.

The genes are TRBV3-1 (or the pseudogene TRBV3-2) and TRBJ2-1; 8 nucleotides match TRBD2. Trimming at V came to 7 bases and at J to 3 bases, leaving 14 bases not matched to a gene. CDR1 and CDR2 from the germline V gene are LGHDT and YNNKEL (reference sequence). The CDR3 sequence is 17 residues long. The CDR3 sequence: CASTTPGGSGIYNEQFF. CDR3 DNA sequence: TGTGCCAGCACCACCCCCGGGGGTAGCGGGATCTACAATGAGCAGTTCTTC.

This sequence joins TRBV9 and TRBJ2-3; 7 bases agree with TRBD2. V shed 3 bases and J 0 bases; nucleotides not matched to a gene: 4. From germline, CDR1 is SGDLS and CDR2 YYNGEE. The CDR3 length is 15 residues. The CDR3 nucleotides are TGTGCCAGCAGCGCGGGGGGAAGGAGCACAGATACGCAGTATTTT. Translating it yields CASSAGGRSTDTQYF.

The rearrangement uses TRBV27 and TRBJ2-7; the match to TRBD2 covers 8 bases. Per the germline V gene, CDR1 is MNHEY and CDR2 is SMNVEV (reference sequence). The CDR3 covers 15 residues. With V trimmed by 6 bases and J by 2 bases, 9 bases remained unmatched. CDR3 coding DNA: TGTGCCAGCAGACGGGGGGGCGCCCCCACCTACGAGCAGTACTTC. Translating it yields CASRRGGAPTYEQYF.

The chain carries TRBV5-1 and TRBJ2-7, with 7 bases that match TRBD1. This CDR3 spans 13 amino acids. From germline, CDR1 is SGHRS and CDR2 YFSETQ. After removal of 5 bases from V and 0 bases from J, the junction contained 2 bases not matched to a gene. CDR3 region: CASRGTVSYEQYF. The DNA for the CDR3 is TGCGCCAGCAGGGGGACAGTCTCCTACGAGCAGTACTTC.

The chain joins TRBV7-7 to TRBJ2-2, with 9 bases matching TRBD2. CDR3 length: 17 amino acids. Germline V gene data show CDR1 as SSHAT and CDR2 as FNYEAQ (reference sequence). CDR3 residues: CASSSPTAGGNTGELFF. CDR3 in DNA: TGTGCTAGTTCCTCCCCAACAGCGGGGGGCAACACCGGGGAGCTGTTTTTT.

CDR3 residues: CASSFQRGYTDTQYF. The CDR3 DNA is TGTGCCAGCAGCTTTCAAAGGGGGTACACAGATACGCAGTATTTT. The chain couples TRBV7-9 to TRBJ2-3; a possible D gene is TRBD1 (6 bases). V lost 3 bases and J 2 bases, leaving 12 bases between the germline ends. The CDR3 extends over 15 amino acids. Per germline, CDR1 SEHNR and CDR2 FQNEAQ (reference sequence).

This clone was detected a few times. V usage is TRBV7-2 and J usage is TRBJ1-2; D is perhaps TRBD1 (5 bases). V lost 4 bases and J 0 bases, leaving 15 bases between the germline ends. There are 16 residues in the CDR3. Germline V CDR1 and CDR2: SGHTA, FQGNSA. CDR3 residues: CASSSQGGWANYGYTF. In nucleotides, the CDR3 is TGTGCCAGCAGCTCCCAGGGAGGCTGGGCTAACTATGGCTACACCTTC. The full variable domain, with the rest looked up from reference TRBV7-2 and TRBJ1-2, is GAGVSQSPSNKVTEKGKDVELRCDPISGHTALYWYRQSLGQGLEFLIYFQGNSAPDKSGLPSDRFSAERTGGSVSTLTIQRTQQEDSAVYLCASSSQGGWANYGYTFGSGTRLTVV.

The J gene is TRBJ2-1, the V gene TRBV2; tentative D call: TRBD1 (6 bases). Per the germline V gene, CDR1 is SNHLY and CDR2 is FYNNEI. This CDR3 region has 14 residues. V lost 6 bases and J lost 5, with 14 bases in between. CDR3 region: CASRGQYGDNEQFF. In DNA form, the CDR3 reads TGTGCCAGCAGAGGACAGTACGGGGACAATGAGCAGTTCTTC.

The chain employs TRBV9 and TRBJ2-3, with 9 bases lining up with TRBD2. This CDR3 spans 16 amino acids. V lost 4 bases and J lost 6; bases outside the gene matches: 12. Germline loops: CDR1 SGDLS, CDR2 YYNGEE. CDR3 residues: CASSPLGSGSGDTQYF. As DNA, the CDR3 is TGTGCCAGCAGCCCCTTGGGTAGCGGGAGTGGGGATACGCAGTATTTT.

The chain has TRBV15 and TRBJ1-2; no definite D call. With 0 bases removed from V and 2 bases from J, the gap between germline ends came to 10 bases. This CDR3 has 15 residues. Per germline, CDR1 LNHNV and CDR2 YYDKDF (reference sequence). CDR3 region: CATSRDGVANYGYTF. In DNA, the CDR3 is TGTGCCACCAGCAGAGATGGAGTAGCAAACTATGGCTACACCTTC.

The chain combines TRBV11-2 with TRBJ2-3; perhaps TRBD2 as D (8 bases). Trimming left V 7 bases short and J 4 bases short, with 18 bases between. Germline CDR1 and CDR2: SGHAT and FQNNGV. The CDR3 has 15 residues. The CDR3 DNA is TGTGCCAGCACCAGGGGGACTAGGGGTGCAGATACGCAGTATTTT. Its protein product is CASTRGTRGADTQYF.

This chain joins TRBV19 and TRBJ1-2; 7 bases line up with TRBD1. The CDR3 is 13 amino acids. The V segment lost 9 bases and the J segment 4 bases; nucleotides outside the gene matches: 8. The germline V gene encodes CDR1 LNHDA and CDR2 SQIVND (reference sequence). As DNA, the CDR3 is TGTGCCAGCCCGACAGGGTCGGCCTATGGCTACACCTTC. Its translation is CASPTGSAYGYTF.

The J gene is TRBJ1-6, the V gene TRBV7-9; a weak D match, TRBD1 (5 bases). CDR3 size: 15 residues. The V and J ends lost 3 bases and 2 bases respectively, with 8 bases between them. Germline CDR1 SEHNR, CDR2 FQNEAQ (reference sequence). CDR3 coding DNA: TGTGCCAGCAGCTTGGGGCATGCCTATAATTCACCCCTCCACTTT. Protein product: CASSLGHAYNSPLHF.

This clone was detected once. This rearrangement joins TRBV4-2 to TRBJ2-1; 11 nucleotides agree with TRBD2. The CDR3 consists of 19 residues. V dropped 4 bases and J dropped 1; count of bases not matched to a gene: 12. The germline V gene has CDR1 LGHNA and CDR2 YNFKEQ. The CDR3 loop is CASSRVGQLAGASYNEQFF. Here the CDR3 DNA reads TGTGCCAGCAGCCGGGTGGGCCAACTAGCGGGAGCATCCTACAATGAGCAGTTCTTC.

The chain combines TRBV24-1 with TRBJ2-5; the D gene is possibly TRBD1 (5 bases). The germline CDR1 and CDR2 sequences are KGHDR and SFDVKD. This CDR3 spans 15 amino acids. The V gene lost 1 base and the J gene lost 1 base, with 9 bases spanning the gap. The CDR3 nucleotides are TGTGCCACCAGTGATTTCACAGGTCCCCAAGAGACCCAGTACTTC. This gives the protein CATSDFTGPQETQYF.